The clone carrying this TCR beta chain was picked up a small number of times. Its matching antigen is unknown. CDR3 length: 14 residues. Trimming took off 3 bases at V and 0 bases at J, with 9 bases between the two ends. Germline V gene sequence: CDR1 SGDLS, CDR2 YYNGEE. The data were taken from a study of identical twins. Study results and limitations: Zero-insertion analyses might be partly confounded by invariant T cells like MAIT and iNKT. Shared out-of-frame alpha sequences (those common to twins) showed excess low generation probability.

A universal primer binding site was introduced by template switching. The final cDNA contained unique molecular identifiers. TCRdb processed the 5' RACE reads anew with MiXCR; each CDR3 protein has one entry. Among over 250,000 distinct CDR3 sequences, more than 8% were seen once, and the ten largest hold about 7.1%. The same data also went into a second study, on yellow fever vaccine responses in identical twins.

This receptor was identified in a woman younger than 35 in good health. The chain uses TRBV9 and TRBJ1-1, with D tentatively TRBD1 (5 bases). Sample: CD8+ T cells sorted from blood. CDR3 sequence (DNA): TGTGCCAGCAGCGCTGGGGGGGTGAACACTGAAGCTTTCTTT. Residues: CASSAGGVNTEAFF.